This passage covers 9 T cell receptor beta chains from one sample sequenced in a study of blood T cell repertoires in COVID-19. Data came from immunoSEQ multiplex PCR; TCRdb stores just in-frame clones and leaves some out. The sample gives around 260,000 clones, under 90% of which show up once; 8% to 9.5% is in the top ten. Sequences were obtained from peripheral blood. The receptors derive from a woman in her fifties or sixties who had recovered from COVID-19.

The V and J genes are TRBV10-1 and TRBJ2-1; a weak D match, TRBD2 (7 bases). The CDR3 loop spans 16 amino acids. Germline V gives CDR1 WNHNN, CDR2 SYGVQD (reference sequence). Trimming took 3 bases from V and 1 from J, leaving 13 bases between them. The CDR3 nucleotides read TGCGCCAGCAGTGATACTAGGGGGGGGTCCTACAATGAGCAGTTCTTC. This codes for CASSDTRGGSYNEQFF.

V gene TRBV27 combines with J gene TRBJ1-1, with 7 nucleotides matching TRBD1. V trimming: 4 bases; J trimming: 8 bases; junction bases outside the gene matches: 1. CDR1 and CDR2 from the germline V gene are MNHEY and SMNVEV (reference sequence). CDR3 length: 11 amino acids. The CDR3 spells CASSSGGEAFF. In nucleotides, the CDR3 is TGTGCCAGCAGTTCAGGGGGGGAAGCTTTCTTT.

CDR3 sequence reads: CASSLIVGTGEFF. As DNA, the CDR3 is TGTGCCAGCAGTTTAATTGTCGGGACAGGGGAGTTCTTC. The chain links TRBV28 to TRBJ2-1; 10 bases align to TRBD1. The CDR3 runs 13 residues. Trimming took 2 bases from V and 14 from J; bases not matched to a gene: 6. Looked up from germline, CDR1 is MDHEN and CDR2 is SYDVKM.

The chain has TRBV2 and TRBJ2-2; 13 bases match TRBD2. In germline, CDR1 is SNHLY, CDR2 FYNNEI. The CDR3 sequence is 16 residues long. With V trimmed by 4 bases and J by 6 bases, 5 bases remained unmatched. In DNA, the CDR3 is TGTGCCAGCAGTGGCTGGACTAGCGGGGGTGCCGGGGAGCTGTTTTTT. Its protein is CASSGWTSGGAGELFF.

This chain connects TRBV19 to TRBJ2-1, with 9 bases identical to TRBD1. The CDR3 has 16 residues. CDR1 is LNHDA, CDR2 SQIVND, per germline (reference sequence). The ends lost 8 bases at V and 7 bases at J; junction bases unmatched: 15. CDR3 sequence (DNA): TGTGCCAGTGGACTTAGTAGGGGACAGGGCATTAATGAGCAGTTCTTC. Residues: CASGLSRGQGINEQFF.

This sequence joins TRBV29-1 and TRBJ2-5; D is possibly TRBD1 (5 bases). Trimming left V 5 bases short and J 5 bases short, with 12 bases between. The CDR3 runs 12 residues. The germline CDR1 and CDR2 sequences are SQVTM and ANQGSEA. This CDR3 reads CSVTPPGETQYF. The DNA of the CDR3 is TGCAGCGTTACCCCCCCAGGGGAGACCCAGTACTTC.

The rearrangement links TRBV19 to TRBJ2-7; the D gene is possibly TRBD1 (7 bases). In germline, CDR1 is LNHDA, CDR2 SQIVND (reference sequence). V shed 3 bases and J shed 4 bases, with 10 bases lying between them. The CDR3 loop spans 13 amino acids. As DNA, the CDR3 is TGTGCCAGTAGTATGGGGGGACAGTACGAGCAGTACTTC. It codes for CASSMGGQYEQYF.

The chain uses TRBV6-5 and TRBJ1-1, with a weak D call TRBD1 (6 bases). This CDR3 is built from 14 residues. Trimming left V 10 bases short and J 1 base short, with 16 bases between. The germline gives CDR1 MNHEY, CDR2 SVGAGI. The CDR3 reads CATIQGSTNTEAFF. CDR3 nucleotides: TGTGCCACCATACAGGGCTCAACGAACACTGAAGCTTTCTTT.

The rearrangement links TRBV6-6 to TRBJ2-7; TRBD1 might be the D (7 bases). The germline CDR1 and CDR2 sequences are MNHNY and SVGAGI (reference sequence). The CDR3 runs 15 residues. The ends were cut back, 2 bases at V and 1 base at J, with 12 bases in the middle. CDR3: CASSYARGDSYEQYF. Written as DNA, the CDR3 is TGTGCCAGCAGTTACGCCAGGGGGGATTCCTACGAGCAGTACTTC.